Reported below is one TCR beta chain. The target antigen is unknown. This sample was included in a study of beta chain features in type 1 diabetes. Reverse transcription of all isolated RNA meant that expressed TCRB transcripts were sequenced. Assay used: immunoSEQ multiplex PCR; TCRdb lists only in-frame clones, some missing. Of a few hundred thousand clones in the sample, roughly 11% were seen once. Study-wide results and caveats: Shorter TCRB CDR3s, moderately but significantly so, were found in Type 1 diabetes patients in all four CD4+ subsets. Fewer junction insertions and more nucleotide deletions appeared in type 1 diabetes patients.

V was trimmed by 3 bases and J by 3 bases, leaving 5 bases between them. This CDR3 has 12 amino acids. The germline V gene encodes CDR1 SGHTA and CDR2 FQGNSA. This rearrangement joins TRBV7-2 to TRBJ1-1; D is unclear. Input material: naive CD4+ T cells from blood. The clonotype originates from a man aged 25-45 years with type 1 diabetes. This chain's CDR3 is CASSFEYTEAFF. The CDR3 region has the DNA TGTGCCAGCAGCTTTGAGTACACTGAAGCTTTCTTT.